The next 30 T cell receptor beta chains were all read from a single sample in a study of shared clonotypes between healthy human individuals. Sequenced by immunoSEQ multiplex PCR; TCRdb stores in-frame clones only, minus some. The sample holds about 520,000 clones, more than 95% seen once. The specimen was naive CD4+ T cells sorted from blood. Subset in this sample: CD45RA+ positively selected. Receptor source: a woman in her twenties or thirties in good health.

The rearrangement joins TRBV27 to TRBJ2-3; perhaps TRBD1 as D (6 bases). V was cut by 6 bases and J by 7 bases, with 17 bases left in between. This CDR3 has 14 amino acids. Looked up from germline, CDR1 is MNHEY and CDR2 is SMNVEV (reference sequence). In DNA form, the CDR3 reads TGTGCCAGCAGCCCCAGGGGAATCCTCAATACGCAGTATTTT. Protein: CASSPRGILNTQYF.

Turning to this clone: At the DNA level, this CDR3 is encoded by other sequences in the same sample as well. V usage is TRBV18 and J usage is TRBJ2-7; unclear D gene. This CDR3 is 12 amino acids long. CDR1 is KGHSH, CDR2 LQKENI, per germline. V lost 3 bases, J lost 3 bases, and 6 bases lay in between. CDR3 sequence (DNA): TGTGCCAGCTCACCCGAGAGCTACGAGCAGTACTTC. Translation: CASSPESYEQYF.

A word on this clone: This specimen includes other DNA sequences encoding the same CDR3. The chain is built from TRBV15 and TRBJ1-1, with no clear D. The CDR3 spans 14 residues. Germline V gene lookup returns CDR1 LNHNV and CDR2 YYDKDF (reference sequence). With 0 bases removed from V and 2 bases from J, the gap between germline ends came to 7 bases. The CDR3 is CATSRDRVNTEAFF. DNA for the CDR3: TGTGCCACCAGCAGAGATCGGGTAAACACTGAAGCTTTCTTT.

This clone was observed once. This chain joins TRBV5-1 and TRBJ2-2; D unresolved. The germline V gene has CDR1 SGHRS and CDR2 YFSETQ. The CDR3 spans 14 residues. The V and J ends lost 2 bases and 4 bases respectively, with 9 bases between them. The CDR3 is CASSFSATTGELFF. The DNA of the CDR3 is TGCGCCAGCAGCTTTTCGGCGACCACCGGGGAGCTGTTTTTT.

The chain joins TRBV28 to TRBJ1-2; 7 bases agree with TRBD1. Trimming at V came to 8 bases and at J to 3 bases, leaving 9 bases not matched to a gene. CDR1 and CDR2 from the germline V gene are MDHEN and SYDVKM. The CDR3 is 14 amino acids. The CDR3 is CASAPSGTDYGYTF. As DNA, the CDR3 is TGTGCCAGCGCCCCCTCCGGGACAGACTATGGCTACACCTTC.

The chain employs TRBV6-1 and TRBJ1-2, with D uncertain. Germline assignment: CDR1 MNHNS and CDR2 SASEGT. Trimming removed 0 bases from V and 1 base from J, with 6 bases in between. This CDR3 has 14 amino acids. The CDR3 loop reads CASSEAGNNYGYTF. The CDR3, as DNA: TGTGCCAGCAGTGAAGCAGGAAATAACTATGGCTACACCTTC.

The chain is built from TRBV5-1 and TRBJ2-5, with D uncertain. The CDR3 covers 12 residues. Germline lookup yields CDR1 SGHRS and CDR2 YFSETQ. Between the trimmed V and J ends, which lost 2 bases and 3 bases, there was a span of 5 bases. Here the CDR3 DNA reads TGCGCCAGCAGCTTTGGGGAAGAGACCCAGTACTTC. Translating it yields CASSFGEETQYF.

Details on this clone: The sample contains more than one DNA sequence encoding this CDR3. The chain has TRBV20-1 and TRBJ2-1; D unresolved. Germline loops: CDR1 DFQATT, CDR2 SNEGSKA (reference sequence). The CDR3 length is 11 residues. V lost 2 bases and J 5 bases, leaving 4 bases between the germline ends. The DNA for the CDR3 is TGCAGTGCTAGACCAAACAATGAGCAGTTCTTC. Translation: CSARPNNEQFF.

The chain has TRBV2 and TRBJ2-1; 7 bases fit TRBD2. The CDR3 runs to 15 residues. CDR1 SNHLY and CDR2 FYNNEI come from the germline V gene. V was clipped by 0 bases and J by 14 bases; unmatched bases: 13. The CDR3 sequence: CASSEALLGGSRKFF. The CDR3 DNA is TGTGCCAGCAGTGAAGCGCTACTCGGCGGGAGTCGAAAGTTCTTC.

The chain links TRBV5-4 to TRBJ2-7, with D unclear. Between the trimmed V and J ends, which lost 0 bases and 2 bases, there was a span of 15 bases. The CDR3 loop spans 16 amino acids. CDR1 and CDR2 from the germline V gene are SGHNT and YYREEE (reference sequence). The CDR3 loop reads CASSLGLPSGPYEQYF. CDR3 nucleotide sequence: TGTGCCAGCAGCTTGGGACTCCCGAGTGGCCCCTACGAGCAGTACTTC.

Note on this clone: The identical CDR3 is also encoded by other nucleotide sequences in the sample. The rearrangement links TRBV9 to TRBJ1-1, with 10 bases fitting TRBD1. Germline trimming cut 0 bases from V and 3 bases from J; bases unmatched to any gene: 2. Germline CDR1 reads SGDLS; CDR2 reads YYNGEE. The CDR3 is made up of 15 amino acids. In nucleotides, the CDR3 is TGTGCCAGCAGCGTAGAGGGACAGGGGTACACTGAAGCTTTCTTT. Residues: CASSVEGQGYTEAFF.

The rearrangement joins TRBV7-6 to TRBJ2-7; D call uncertain. CDR1 is SGHVS and CDR2 is FNYEAQ in the germline V gene. There are 15 residues in the CDR3. Deletions cut 1 base from V and 2 bases from J, with 12 bases between. The CDR3 DNA sequence: TGTGCCAGCAGCTTAGAAGAGAGCGTACCCTACGAGCAGTACTTC. This translates into CASSLEESVPYEQYF.

The chain carries TRBV29-1 and TRBJ1-3, with TRBD1 identical over 10 bases. V lost 5 bases, J lost 14 bases, and 12 bases stayed unmatched. The CDR3 has 13 amino acids. Germline values: CDR1 SQVTM, CDR2 ANQGSEA. The CDR3 loop is CSVTRDRGSRLYF. The DNA for the CDR3 is TGCAGCGTTACCCGGGACAGGGGTTCACGATTATATTTT.

The chain joins TRBV6-5 to TRBJ1-4; D is ambiguous. V was trimmed by 6 bases and J by 13 bases, leaving 15 bases between them. CDR3 size: 12 residues. In germline, CDR1 is MNHEY, CDR2 SVGAGI. The CDR3 DNA is TGTGCCAGCAGCCTTGACCGTGGTGGACTGTTTTTT. The encoded protein is CASSLDRGGLFF.

The CDR3 is CASLRRLAGISDTQYF. CDR3 DNA sequence: TGTGCCAGCCTTCGTAGACTAGCGGGAATTTCAGATACGCAGTATTTT. The chain carries TRBV5-5 and TRBJ2-3; 11 bases are shared with TRBD2. CDR1 SGHKS and CDR2 YYEKEE come from the germline V gene (reference sequence). There are 16 residues in the CDR3. V was pared by 7 bases and J by 4 bases, with 11 bases of the junction left unmatched.

The rearrangement uses TRBV29-1 and TRBJ1-1; no firm D call. V was pared by 0 bases and J by 1 base, with 6 bases between. Germline V gene sequence: CDR1 SQVTM, CDR2 ANQGSEA. The CDR3 runs to 13 residues. The CDR3 region is CSVEETKNTEAFF. As DNA, the CDR3 is TGCAGCGTTGAAGAGACAAAGAACACTGAAGCTTTCTTT.

V and J are TRBV27 and TRBJ2-3; D is unclear. This CDR3 has 14 amino acids. Looked up from germline, CDR1 is MNHEY and CDR2 is SMNVEV (reference sequence). V gave up 3 bases and J gave up 7 bases, with 14 bases separating them. CDR3 loop: CASSFLSDPNTQYF. CDR3 sequence (DNA): TGTGCCAGCAGTTTCTTAAGCGATCCCAATACGCAGTATTTT.

The chain joins TRBV27 to TRBJ2-3, with 7 positions matching TRBD2. The V segment lost 2 bases and the J segment 4 bases; nucleotides outside the gene matches: 12. The CDR3 sequence is 17 residues long. Germline assignment: CDR1 MNHEY and CDR2 SMNVEV (reference sequence). The CDR3 DNA reads as TGTGCCAGCAGTTTAGATCTAGGCGGGCTAGCGGCAGATACGCAGTATTTT. Its translation is CASSLDLGGLAADTQYF.

The chain uses TRBV5-1 and TRBJ2-1; no firm D call. Germline V gene sequence: CDR1 SGHRS, CDR2 YFSETQ. Trimming removed 0 bases from V and 5 bases from J, with 12 bases in between. The length of the CDR3 is 15 residues. For the CDR3, the DNA is TGCGCCAGCAGCTTGGACCCCTCCAGCGACAATGAGCAGTTCTTC. It encodes CASSLDPSSDNEQFF.

Remarks on this clone: At the DNA level, this CDR3 is encoded by other sequences in the same sample as well. V usage is TRBV5-1 and J usage is TRBJ2-1; 8 nucleotides align to TRBD2. In germline, CDR1 is SGHRS, CDR2 YFSETQ. This CDR3 has 15 residues. J was trimmed by 3 bases and V by 1 base; bases with no gene match: 3. The CDR3, as DNA: TGCGCCAGCAGCTTGAGCAGCGGGAGCTACAATGAGCAGTTCTTC. Translated: CASSLSSGSYNEQFF.

The chain links TRBV4-1 to TRBJ2-3; D is unclear. CDR3 length: 14 amino acids. V shed 4 bases and J shed 4 bases, with 12 bases lying between them. Germline values: CDR1 MGHRA, CDR2 YSYEKL. The CDR3 loop reads CASSLTMLSDTQYF. The CDR3 bases are TGCGCCAGCAGCCTTACAATGCTTTCAGATACGCAGTATTTT.

In its sample, this clone was seen once. The rearrangement uses TRBV4-1 and TRBJ2-5, with D perhaps matching TRBD2 (6 bases). This CDR3 comprises 17 residues. V lost 3 bases and J lost 5, with 22 bases in between. The germline V gene has CDR1 MGHRA and CDR2 YSYEKL. CDR3 region: CASSQDPGEVLKETQYF. CDR3 coding DNA: TGCGCCAGCAGCCAGGACCCGGGAGAGGTTCTGAAGGAGACCCAGTACTTC.

This clone was recorded once. The rearrangement links TRBV7-8 to TRBJ2-5, with D unresolved. The J call may be faulty, since TRBJ2-7 better matches the DNA end. This CDR3 region has 14 residues. Germline lookup yields CDR1 SGHVS and CDR2 FQNEAQ. The CDR3 bases are TGTGCCAGCAGCTTCGGCCGTAGCTCCTACGAGCAGTACTTC. Its translation is CASSFGRSSYEQYF.

This chain uses TRBV19 with TRBJ2-5; 9 bases are shared with TRBD2. Germline V gene data show CDR1 as LNHDA and CDR2 as SQIVND (reference sequence). The CDR3 covers 16 residues. J lost 5 bases, V lost 5 bases, and 12 bases had no gene match. In nucleotides, the CDR3 is TGTGCCAGTAGTGATGACATAGCGGGAGAATGGGAGACCCAGTACTTC. This codes for CASSDDIAGEWETQYF.

This clone was recorded once. The chain joins TRBV10-3 to TRBJ2-1; TRBD2 agrees at 8 bases. The V and J ends lost 5 bases and 4 bases, in that order; junction bases with no gene match: 7. The CDR3 consists of 15 residues. CDR1 ENHRY and CDR2 SYGVKD come from the germline V gene. The CDR3 here is CAISPGGDIYNEQFF. In DNA form, the CDR3 reads TGTGCCATCAGTCCGGGAGGGGACATTTACAATGAGCAGTTCTTC.

This clone was counted a single time. This chain uses TRBV28 with TRBJ2-3, with D unclear. Per germline, CDR1 MDHEN and CDR2 SYDVKM. CDR3 length equals 14 residues. Trimming cost V 2 bases and J 6 bases, with 12 bases left between them. CDR3 nucleotides: TGTGCCAGCAGTTTAGGCGGAGTATTGGATACGCAGTATTTT. Protein sequence: CASSLGGVLDTQYF. Variable domain in full (rest from reference TRBV28 and TRBJ2-3): DVKVTQSSRYLVKRTGEKVFLECVQDMDHENMFWYRQDPGLGLRLIYFSYDVKMKEKGDIPEGYSVSREKKERFSLILESASTNQTSMYLCASSLGGVLDTQYFGPGTRLTVL.

Regarding this clone: The same CDR3 can be traced to other DNA sequences in this sample. The chain couples TRBV18 to TRBJ2-7, with unresolved D. There are 13 residues in the CDR3. Trimming took 0 bases from V and 3 from J, leaving 6 bases between them. CDR1 is KGHSH, CDR2 LQKENI, per germline. DNA for the CDR3: TGTGCCAGCTCACCACCGAGCCTCTACGAGCAGTACTTC. Translating gives CASSPPSLYEQYF.

This chain links TRBV27 with TRBJ2-7; 8 nucleotides align to TRBD2. Trimming cost V 5 bases and J 5 bases; bases outside gene matches: 5. The CDR3 is made up of 13 amino acids. Germline-derived CDR1 and CDR2 are MNHEY and SMNVEV (reference sequence). The CDR3 coding sequence is TGTGCCAGCAGTCCACGGACTAGCCACGAGCAGTACTTC. Protein: CASSPRTSHEQYF.

The chain carries TRBV28 and TRBJ2-5; D might be TRBD2 (6 bases). The germline V gene encodes CDR1 MDHEN and CDR2 SYDVKM. V was trimmed by 2 bases and J by 0 bases, leaving 16 bases between them. CDR3 length: 17 amino acids. The CDR3 region is CASSLKRLARYQETQYF. The CDR3 DNA reads TGTGCCAGCAGTTTAAAGCGCCTAGCGAGGTACCAAGAGACCCAGTACTTC.

J is TRBJ2-7 and V is TRBV18; no reliable D call. Per the germline V gene, CDR1 is KGHSH and CDR2 is LQKENI. V lost 4 bases, J lost 2 bases, and 12 bases lay in between. CDR3 length: 14 amino acids. DNA of the CDR3: TGTGCCAGCTCACTAGCCGAACCGCCCTACGAGCAGTACTTC. As protein: CASSLAEPPYEQYF.